The 4 T cell receptor beta chains in this list originate from one sample, sequenced in a study of T-cell memory formation after mild COVID-19 (dated by TCRdb to the early 2020s). Library construction relied on 5' RACE. This sample was sequenced with an Illumina NovaSeq 6000. The public reads were quality trimmed at Q25 with fastp and then assembled into clones with MiXCR by TCRdb, keeping productive beta chains. Rows with one shared CDR3 protein collapse into an entry with the most common genes and DNA. The sample table records some 250,000 distinct CDR3 sequences; approximately 19% of these occur just once. The ten largest account for about 21% of the sample. Source material: PBMCs or a T cell subset sorted from them (not recorded which). The receptors originated from a man younger than 35 who had mild COVID-19 (a few samples of this study predate the infection). The sample titles of this study are shuffled in the database, so cell type and time point are left out; the donor was told from shared clones.

The CDR3 sequence: CASIPHRGNTEAFF. CDR3 coding DNA: TGTGCCAGCATCCCGCATCGGGGTAACACTGAAGCTTTCTTT. The chain links TRBV6-6 to TRBJ1-1; no clear D gene. V was clipped by 7 bases and J by 2 bases, with 14 bases between them. This CDR3 comprises 14 residues. Germline CDR1 reads MNHNY; CDR2 reads SVGAGI (reference sequence).

As concerns this clonotype: The junction departs from germline at one end; a sequencing error may be responsible. The chain employs TRBV18 and TRBJ2-3; D is ambiguous. The CDR3 runs to 15 residues. In germline, CDR1 is KGHSH, CDR2 LQKENI. The CDR3 DNA sequence: TGTGCCAGCTCACGTCTGGCCTCCAACACAGAAACGCAGTATTTT. This encodes CASSRLASNTETQYF.

This clonotype was recorded a few times. V usage is TRBV7-8 and J usage is TRBJ2-5; tentative D call: TRBD1 (6 bases). Germline V lookup: CDR1 SGHVS, CDR2 FQNEAQ. This CDR3 contains 13 residues. V was shortened by 1 base and J by 4 bases, with 7 bases between the two germline ends. CDR3 sequence (DNA): TGTGCCAGCAGCTTAGACAGGGTAGAGACCCAGTACTTC. Amino acid sequence: CASSLDRVETQYF.

In this sample, this clonotype turned up a few times. DNA for the CDR3: TGTGCCAGTAGTATTGTGGTGTTGGCAGATACGCAGTATTTT. It translates to CASSIVVLADTQYF. This chain uses TRBV19 with TRBJ2-3; D uncertain. The CDR3 totals 14 residues. With 3 bases removed from V and 4 bases from J, the gap between germline ends came to 11 bases. The germline gives CDR1 LNHDA, CDR2 SQIVND (reference sequence).